This T cell receptor beta chain was profiled in a study of CXCR3-negative and CXCR3-positive naive CD8 T cells. Across the study: A total of 150 million or so TRB reads was generated, with about 1.5 +/- 0.3 million per library. Overall study findings and caveats: More hydrophobic TRB CDR3s were found in CXCR3-positive naive cells than in CXCR3-negative naive cells. Comparably high diversity marked both naive subsets, whereas memory CD8+ cells had much lower diversity.

The CD45RO-CCR7+CD27+CD95- phenotype denoted naive CD8+ T cells. The libraries of TRB cDNA were prepared using 5' RACE with UMI labels. TCRdb reanalyzed the 5' RACE reads, giving one entry per CDR3 protein sequence and no DNA. The table lists 75,000 to 100,000 distinct CDR3 sequences. The CDR3 is 16 residues long. The V gene's germline CDR1 is ENHRY and CDR2 SYGVKD. With respect to this clonotype: Its antigen is not identified.

Specimen: naive CXCR3+ CD8+ T cells from blood. Subset defined: CD45RO-CCR7+CD27+CD95- naive CD8+ T cells expressing CXCR3 (TNR3+). The chain links TRBV10-3 to TRBJ1-1; TCRdb names TRBD1, which stays unverified in the absence of DNA. The sequence was obtained from a human donor in good health. Some clones in this sample may be carry-over from other donors' samples. The CDR3 loop reads CAISEFGQGNGTEAFF.